A single sample is the source of the 27 T cell receptor beta chains below, sequenced in a study of blood T cell repertoires in COVID-19. Using immunoSEQ multiplex PCR, the repertoire was profiled, and TCRdb retains in-frame clones only, with some absent. The table lists around 170,000 clones, more than 80% of them singletons, with roughly 2.8% in the top ten. What was sequenced was peripheral blood. The receptor set was obtained from a man aged 55 to 69 with acute or convalescent COVID-19.

This clone was seen just once. The chain has TRBV28 and TRBJ1-5, with 7 bases matching TRBD1. The germline CDR1 and CDR2 sequences are MDHEN and SYDVKM. The CDR3 covers 16 residues. Losses at the gene ends were 6 bases for V and 4 bases for J; bases not matched to a gene: 12. The CDR3 loop is CASSPPRGPGNQPQHF. As DNA, the CDR3 is TGTGCCAGCAGCCCCCCAAGGGGGCCTGGAAATCAGCCCCAGCATTTT.

In nucleotides, the CDR3 is TGCGCCAGCAGCTTTCGACAGGGGGAAAATGAAAAACTGTTTTTT. Translation gives CASSFRQGENEKLFF. This chain joins TRBV5-1 and TRBJ1-4; TRBD1 aligns across 9 bases. Germline CDR1 reads SGHRS; CDR2 reads YFSETQ. Trimming removed 2 bases from V and 5 bases from J; junction bases left unmatched: 4. The CDR3 has 15 amino acids.

This chain joins TRBV5-1 and TRBJ1-2; D unclear. V was pared by 4 bases and J by 10 bases, with 17 bases between. The CDR3 runs to 13 residues. CDR1 is SGHRS and CDR2 is YFSETQ in the germline V gene. The CDR3 is CASSHPGSAFYTF. The DNA of the CDR3 is TGCGCCAGCAGCCACCCCGGGAGTGCATTCTACACCTTC.

The chain couples TRBV7-5 to TRBJ2-7; the D call TRBD1 from the table was never checked on the DNA. TRBV7-5 is listed as a pseudogene. This CDR3 comprises 19 residues. The DNA for the CDR3 is TGTGCCAGAAGCTTACCGGGACAGGGGGGCGAAATCTGGAGCTACGAGCAGTACTTC. Encoded protein: CARSLPGQGGEIWSYEQYF.

The rearrangement links TRBV9 to TRBJ1-2, with a possible D match to TRBD1 (6 bases). V was cut by 3 bases and J by 6 bases, with 27 bases left in between. CDR1 and CDR2 from the germline V gene are SGDLS and YYNGEE. CDR3 length: 18 amino acids. Here the CDR3 DNA reads TGTGCCAGCAGCGCGACACGGGACACCTTGTCCAAACTTCATGGCTACACCTTC. Its protein product is CASSATRDTLSKLHGYTF.

V is TRBV7-2 and J is TRBJ1-3; 8 bases map to TRBD1. Germline CDR1 reads SGHTA; CDR2 reads FQGNSA. J lost 4 bases, V lost 5 bases, and 10 bases had no gene match. The CDR3 has 16 residues. CDR3 amino acids: CASSPNSRGRGNTIYF. For the CDR3, the DNA is TGTGCCAGCAGCCCTAATAGCAGGGGGCGCGGAAACACCATATATTTT.

This chain connects TRBV11-1 to TRBJ2-7, with no clear D. V was trimmed by 1 base and J by 4 bases, leaving 5 bases between them. Germline V gene lookup returns CDR1 SGHAT and CDR2 FQDESV (reference sequence). There are 12 residues in the CDR3. The CDR3, as DNA: TGTGCCAGCAGCTTAGATCCTTACGAGCAGTACTTC. Translated: CASSLDPYEQYF.

In its sample, this clone was seen a few times. The rearrangement links TRBV18 to TRBJ2-1, with TRBD2 identical over 9 bases. Losses at the gene ends were 3 bases for V and 6 bases for J; bases not matched to a gene: 9. CDR1 KGHSH and CDR2 LQKENI come from the germline V gene. The CDR3 length is 16 residues. CDR3 loop: CASSPAGGGVGNEQFF. The CDR3 DNA reads TGTGCCAGCTCACCGGCCGGCGGGGGGGTCGGCAATGAGCAGTTCTTC. The full variable domain, completed using reference TRBV18 and TRBJ2-1, is NAGVMQNPRHLVRRRGQEARLRCSPMKGHSHVYWYRQLPEEGLKFMVYLQKENIIDESGMPKERFSAEFPKEGPSILRIQQVVRGDSAAYFCASSPAGGGVGNEQFFGPGTRLTVL.

This chain connects TRBV7-9 to TRBJ2-1; TRBD1 agrees at 7 bases. V was pared by 5 bases and J by 0 bases, with 4 bases of the junction left unmatched. CDR1 is SEHNR, CDR2 FQNEAQ, per germline (reference sequence). CDR3 length: 15 residues. CDR3 nucleotides: TGTGCCAGCAGCCTCCGACAGGGCTCCTACAATGAGCAGTTCTTC. Protein: CASSLRQGSYNEQFF. Full variable domain (remainder filled in from reference TRBV7-9 and TRBJ2-1): DTGVSQNPRHKITKRGQNVTFRCDPISEHNRLYWYRQTLGQGPEFLTYFQNEAQLEKSRLLSDRFSAERPKGSFSTLEIQRTEQGDSAMYLCASSLRQGSYNEQFFGPGTRLTVL.

As concerns this clone: Sequence at one end of the junction differs from germline and may be a read error. V usage is TRBV19 and J usage is TRBJ1-3, with D possibly being TRBD1 (5 bases). Germline V lookup: CDR1 LNHDA, CDR2 SQIVND (reference sequence). The length of the CDR3 is 12 residues. CDR3: CAGEPNRKPTNF. The CDR3 DNA reads TGTGCCGGAGAACCAAACAGGAAACCCACAAATTTT.

The gene calls are TRBV11-2 and TRBJ2-1; a possible D gene is TRBD1 (6 bases). The CDR3 consists of 15 residues. CDR1 is SGHAT and CDR2 is FQNNGV in the germline V gene. The V gene lost 5 bases and the J gene lost 7 bases, with 18 bases spanning the gap. This CDR3 reads CASSVGPQGINEQFF. The CDR3 DNA is TGTGCCAGCAGCGTCGGGCCACAGGGCATTAATGAGCAGTTCTTC.

The gene calls are TRBV4-3 and TRBJ1-1; TRBD1 agrees at 9 bases. This CDR3 spans 15 amino acids. Unmatched junction bases numbered 5, after V lost 3 bases and J lost 3 bases. Germline CDR1 reads LGHNA; CDR2 reads YSLEER. CDR3 in amino acids: CASSQGTGRDTEAFF. In DNA, the CDR3 is TGCGCCAGCAGCCAGGGGACAGGGCGGGACACTGAAGCTTTCTTT.

The rearrangement uses TRBV6-5 and TRBJ2-7, with TRBD1 as a possible D gene (6 bases). V dropped 0 bases and J dropped 3 bases, with 12 bases sitting between them. Germline V lookup: CDR1 MNHEY, CDR2 SVGAGI. This CDR3 is 15 amino acids long. CDR3 sequence reads: CASSYSHRDIYEQYF. The CDR3 nucleotides read TGTGCCAGCAGTTACTCACACAGGGATATCTACGAGCAGTACTTC.

The gene calls are TRBV7-9 and TRBJ2-3, with D maybe TRBD2 (5 bases). The CDR3 has 14 residues. Between the trimmed V and J ends, which lost 7 bases and 7 bases, there was a span of 18 bases. CDR1 SEHNR and CDR2 FQNEAQ come from the germline V gene (reference sequence). The CDR3 nucleotides are TGTGCCAGCACCTCCATCCGGGGTGGGAATACGCAGTATTTT. Protein sequence: CASTSIRGGNTQYF.

The CDR3: CASSLFSGKETQYF. CDR3 in DNA: TGCGCCAGCAGCTTGTTTAGCGGAAAAGAGACCCAGTACTTC. This chain joins TRBV5-1 and TRBJ2-5, with D maybe TRBD2 (6 bases). Germline assignment: CDR1 SGHRS and CDR2 YFSETQ. The CDR3 loop spans 14 amino acids. V lost 1 base and J lost 3, with 10 bases in between.

This rearrangement joins TRBV3-1 (or the pseudogene TRBV3-2) to TRBJ2-2; the match to TRBD2 covers 13 bases. The junction had 10 bases not matched to a gene; V was cut back by 3 bases and J by 6 bases. The CDR3 consists of 18 residues. Looked up from germline, CDR1 is LGHDT and CDR2 is YNNKEL (reference sequence). In DNA, the CDR3 is TGTGCCAGCAGCCACAGACTAGCGGGGGGTTTCTATTCCGGGGAGCTGTTTTTT. This gives the protein CASSHRLAGGFYSGELFF.

V gene TRBV19 combines with J gene TRBJ1-2; weak D call: TRBD1 (5 bases). Trimming pared 0 bases from V and 2 bases from J, leaving 25 bases between. CDR3 length: 20 amino acids. CDR1 is LNHDA, CDR2 SQIVND, per germline (reference sequence). CDR3 in DNA: TGTGCCAGTAGTATAGATCGCGTCGGAAAGGGGCCGTCATCCAACTATGGCTACACCTTC. Translating gives CASSIDRVGKGPSSNYGYTF. The full variable domain, rest sourced from reference TRBV19 and TRBJ1-2, is DGGITQSPKYLFRKEGQNVTLSCEQNLNHDAMYWYRQDPGQGLRLIYYSQIVNDFQKGDIAEGYSVSREKKESFPLTVTSAQKNPTAFYLCASSIDRVGKGPSSNYGYTFGSGTRLTVV.

J is TRBJ2-1 and V is TRBV13, with TRBD2 matching 7 bases. With V trimmed by 5 bases and J by 0 bases, 19 bases remained unmatched. Germline CDR1 reads PRHDT; CDR2 reads FYEKMQ (reference sequence). The CDR3 loop spans 20 amino acids. CDR3: CASSLPRGEVSGVSYNEQFF. CDR3 in DNA: TGTGCCAGCAGCCTCCCGCGGGGCGAAGTGAGCGGGGTCTCCTACAATGAGCAGTTCTTC.

V is TRBV3-1 (or the pseudogene TRBV3-2) and J is TRBJ2-3, with 9 bases matching TRBD1. The V gene's germline CDR1 is LGHDT and CDR2 YNNKEL (reference sequence). V was clipped by 2 bases and J by 0 bases; unmatched bases: 9. This CDR3 comprises 18 residues. The CDR3 nucleotides read TGTGCCAGCAGCCAAAGATCGGGACAGGGAAGAAGCACAGATACGCAGTATTTT. Translation gives CASSQRSGQGRSTDTQYF.

The chain is built from TRBV6-2 or TRBV6-3 and TRBJ2-3; D may be TRBD1 (7 bases). The CDR3 consists of 14 residues. V was trimmed by 5 bases and J by 3 bases, leaving 12 bases between them. Germline V lookup: CDR1 MNHEY, CDR2 SVGEGT. The CDR3 DNA is TGTGCCAGCAGTCTCCAGGGGGGAACAGATACGCAGTATTTT. Residues: CASSLQGGTDTQYF.

This sequence joins TRBV12-5 and TRBJ2-1; TRBD1 matches 7 bases. CDR3 size: 14 residues. The germline V gene has CDR1 LGHNT and CDR2 FRNRAP. The ends lost 5 bases at V and 8 bases at J; junction bases unmatched: 9. CDR3 nucleotide sequence: TGTGCTAGTGGTCCGGGGACAGATTTGGATGAGCAGTTCTTC. This codes for CASGPGTDLDEQFF.

The V call is TRBV6-6, the J call TRBJ1-5, with D maybe TRBD1 (5 bases). Germline values: CDR1 MNHNY, CDR2 SVGAGI (reference sequence). Trimming removed 2 bases from V and 0 bases from J, with 8 bases in between. The CDR3 loop spans 15 amino acids. This CDR3 is CASSYRQNSNQPQHF. CDR3 in DNA: TGTGCCAGCAGTTACAGACAGAATAGCAATCAGCCCCAGCATTTT.

The genes are TRBV7-2 and TRBJ2-3, with 7 bases lining up with TRBD2. There are 18 residues in the CDR3. Trimming at V came to 4 bases and at J to 0 bases, leaving 13 bases not matched to a gene. Germline V gene sequence: CDR1 SGHTA, CDR2 FQGNSA. In nucleotides, the CDR3 is TGTGCCAGCAGCTACGACCCGGTCGGAGCGGGGAGCACAGATACGCAGTATTTT. Translation gives CASSYDPVGAGSTDTQYF.

This rearrangement joins TRBV5-1 to TRBJ1-2; D is possibly TRBD1 (6 bases). The CDR3 covers 15 residues. Trimming cost V 3 bases and J 4 bases, with 16 bases left between them. CDR1 is SGHRS and CDR2 is YFSETQ in the germline V gene. As DNA, the CDR3 is TGCGCCAGCAGCTCGGGGACACGTATCTTCTATGGCTACACCTTC. Its translation: CASSSGTRIFYGYTF.

The gene calls are TRBV9 and TRBJ2-5; TRBD1 aligns across 8 bases. Germline assignment: CDR1 SGDLS and CDR2 YYNGEE. The CDR3 is 15 residues long. Trimming removed 0 bases from V and 2 bases from J; junction bases left unmatched: 3. This CDR3 is CASSVDRGAQETQYF. The CDR3 DNA is TGTGCCAGCAGCGTAGACAGGGGGGCACAAGAGACCCAGTACTTC.

The chain has TRBV6-5 and TRBJ2-1, with D tentatively TRBD1 (6 bases). CDR1 and CDR2 (germline): MNHEY, SVGAGI. V lost 6 bases and J 6 bases, leaving 12 bases between the germline ends. The length of the CDR3 is 13 residues. CDR3 in DNA: TGTGCCAGCAGGGTCGGGACATTCAATGAGCAGTTCTTC. Its translation: CASRVGTFNEQFF.

V and J are TRBV24-1 and TRBJ1-2; 9 bases are a match to TRBD1. CDR3 size: 17 residues. J lost 3 bases, V lost 3 bases, and 10 bases had no gene match. Germline V gives CDR1 KGHDR, CDR2 SFDVKD. CDR3 bases: TGTGCCACCAGTGATACACTGCCGGGACAGGGTGACTATGGCTACACCTTC. Translating it yields CATSDTLPGQGDYGYTF.